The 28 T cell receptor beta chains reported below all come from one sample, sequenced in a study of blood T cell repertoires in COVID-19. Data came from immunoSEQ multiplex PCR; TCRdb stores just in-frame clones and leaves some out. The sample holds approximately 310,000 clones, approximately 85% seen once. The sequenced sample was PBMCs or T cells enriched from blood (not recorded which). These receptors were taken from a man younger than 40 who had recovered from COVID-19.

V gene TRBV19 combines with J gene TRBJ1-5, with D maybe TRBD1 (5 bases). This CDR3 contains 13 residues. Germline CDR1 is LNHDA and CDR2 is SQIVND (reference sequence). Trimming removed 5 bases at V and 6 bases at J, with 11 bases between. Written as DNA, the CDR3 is TGTGCCAGTAGTCGGGGGAGCGGTCAGCCCCAGCATTTT. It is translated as CASSRGSGQPQHF.

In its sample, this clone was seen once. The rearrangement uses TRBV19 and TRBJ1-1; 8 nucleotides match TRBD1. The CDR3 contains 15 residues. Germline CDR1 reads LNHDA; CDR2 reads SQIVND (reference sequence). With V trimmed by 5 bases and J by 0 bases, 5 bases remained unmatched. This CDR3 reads CASSDRGRLNTEAFF. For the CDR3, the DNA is TGTGCCAGTAGTGACAGGGGAAGGCTGAACACTGAAGCTTTCTTT.

The CDR3 DNA is TGTGCCAGCAGGACAGGCAGGGGCCACGAAAAACTGTTTTTT. Translated: CASRTGRGHEKLFF. The chain employs TRBV7-9 and TRBJ1-4, with a possible D match to TRBD1 (6 bases). Germline V gene data show CDR1 as SEHNR and CDR2 as FQNEAQ (reference sequence). The V and J ends lost 6 bases and 8 bases respectively, with 16 bases between them. This CDR3 is built from 14 residues.

The CDR3 DNA reads TGTGCCAGCAGATACGGACAGGTCGGCTACACCTTC. Protein product: CASRYGQVGYTF. The chain employs TRBV25-1 and TRBJ1-2, with 7 positions matching TRBD1. With V trimmed by 6 bases and J by 8 bases, 6 bases remained unmatched. The CDR3 extends over 12 amino acids. The germline gives CDR1 MGHDK, CDR2 SYGVNS.

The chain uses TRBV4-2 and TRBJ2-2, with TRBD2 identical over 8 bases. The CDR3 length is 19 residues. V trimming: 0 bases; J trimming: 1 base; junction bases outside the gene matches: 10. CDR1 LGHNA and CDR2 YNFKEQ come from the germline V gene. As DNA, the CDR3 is TGTGCCAGCAGCCAAGAGGGCCAGCGGGGGTTAATGAACACCGGGGAGCTGTTTTTT. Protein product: CASSQEGQRGLMNTGELFF.

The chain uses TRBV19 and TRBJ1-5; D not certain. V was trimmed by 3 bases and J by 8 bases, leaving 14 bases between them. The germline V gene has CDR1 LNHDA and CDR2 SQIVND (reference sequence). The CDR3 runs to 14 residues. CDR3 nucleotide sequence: TGTGCCAGTAGTATCTCATCTGGCGACAAGCCCCAGCATTTT. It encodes CASSISSGDKPQHF. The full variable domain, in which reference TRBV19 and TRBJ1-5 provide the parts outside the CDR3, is DGGITQSPKYLFRKEGQNVTLSCEQNLNHDAMYWYRQDPGQGLRLIYYSQIVNDFQKGDIAEGYSVSREKKESFPLTVTSAQKNPTAFYLCASSISSGDKPQHFGDGTRLSIL.

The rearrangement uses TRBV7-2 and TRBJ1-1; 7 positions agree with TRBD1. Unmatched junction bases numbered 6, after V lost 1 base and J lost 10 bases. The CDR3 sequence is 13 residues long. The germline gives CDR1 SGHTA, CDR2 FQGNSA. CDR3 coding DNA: TGTGCCAGCAGCTTAGTGAGGCAGGGGGGAGCTTTCTTT. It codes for CASSLVRQGGAFF.

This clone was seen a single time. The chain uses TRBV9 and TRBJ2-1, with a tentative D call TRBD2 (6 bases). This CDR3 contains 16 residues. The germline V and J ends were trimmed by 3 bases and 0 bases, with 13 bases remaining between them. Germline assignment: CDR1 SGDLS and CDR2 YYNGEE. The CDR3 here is CASSGQPGASYNEQFF. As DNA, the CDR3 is TGTGCCAGCAGCGGGCAGCCGGGAGCCTCCTACAATGAGCAGTTCTTC.

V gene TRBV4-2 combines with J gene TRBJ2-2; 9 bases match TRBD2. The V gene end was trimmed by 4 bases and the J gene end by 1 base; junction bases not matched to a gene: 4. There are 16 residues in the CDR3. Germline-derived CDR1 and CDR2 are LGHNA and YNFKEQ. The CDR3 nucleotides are TGTGCCAGCAGCCCGCGGGGGGGCCGGAACACCGGGGAGCTGTTTTTT. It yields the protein CASSPRGGRNTGELFF.

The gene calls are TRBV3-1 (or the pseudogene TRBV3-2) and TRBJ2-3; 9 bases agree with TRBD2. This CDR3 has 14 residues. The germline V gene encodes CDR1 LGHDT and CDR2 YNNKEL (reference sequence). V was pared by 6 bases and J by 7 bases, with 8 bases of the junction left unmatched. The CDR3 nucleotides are TGTGCCAGCAGGTCCGGGACTAGCTGGAATACGCAGTATTTT. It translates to CASRSGTSWNTQYF.

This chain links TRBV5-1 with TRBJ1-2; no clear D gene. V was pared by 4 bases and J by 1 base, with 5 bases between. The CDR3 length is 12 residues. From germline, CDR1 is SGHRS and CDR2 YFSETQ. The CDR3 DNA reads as TGCGCCAGCAGCGGGCTTAACTATGGCTACACCTTC. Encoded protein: CASSGLNYGYTF.

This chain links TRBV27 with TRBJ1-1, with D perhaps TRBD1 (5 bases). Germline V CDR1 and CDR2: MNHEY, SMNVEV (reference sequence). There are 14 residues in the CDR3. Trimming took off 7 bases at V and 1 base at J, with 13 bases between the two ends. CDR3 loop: CASTRTGSNTEAFF. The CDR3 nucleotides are TGTGCCAGCACCCGAACAGGATCGAACACTGAAGCTTTCTTT.

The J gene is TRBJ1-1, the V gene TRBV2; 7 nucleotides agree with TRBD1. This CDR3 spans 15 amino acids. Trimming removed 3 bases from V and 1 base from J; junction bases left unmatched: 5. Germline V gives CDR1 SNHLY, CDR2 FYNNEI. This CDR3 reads CASSDPGQANTEAFF. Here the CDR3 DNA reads TGTGCCAGCAGTGACCCCGGACAGGCGAACACTGAAGCTTTCTTT.

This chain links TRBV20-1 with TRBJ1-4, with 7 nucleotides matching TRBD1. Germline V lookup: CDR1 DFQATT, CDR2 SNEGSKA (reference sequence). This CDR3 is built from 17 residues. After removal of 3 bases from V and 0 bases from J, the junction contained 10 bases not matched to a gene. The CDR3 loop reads CSASRPLGGPTNEKLFF. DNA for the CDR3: TGCAGTGCTAGTAGACCCTTAGGGGGCCCAACTAATGAAAAACTGTTTTTT.

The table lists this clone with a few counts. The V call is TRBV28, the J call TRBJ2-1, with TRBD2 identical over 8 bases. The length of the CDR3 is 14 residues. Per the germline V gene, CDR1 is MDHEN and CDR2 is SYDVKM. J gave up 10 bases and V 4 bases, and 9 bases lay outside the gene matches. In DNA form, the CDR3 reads TGTGCCAGCAGTTCCCCGGGGGGGGCGGAAGAGCAGTTCTTC. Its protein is CASSSPGGAEEQFF.

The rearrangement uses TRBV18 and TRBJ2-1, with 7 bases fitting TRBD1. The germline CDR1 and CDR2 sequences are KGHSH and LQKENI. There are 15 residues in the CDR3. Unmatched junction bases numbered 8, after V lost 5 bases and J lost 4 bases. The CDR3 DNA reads TGTGCCAGCTCAGCTTCAGGGGGAGCATACAATGAGCAGTTCTTC. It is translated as CASSASGGAYNEQFF.

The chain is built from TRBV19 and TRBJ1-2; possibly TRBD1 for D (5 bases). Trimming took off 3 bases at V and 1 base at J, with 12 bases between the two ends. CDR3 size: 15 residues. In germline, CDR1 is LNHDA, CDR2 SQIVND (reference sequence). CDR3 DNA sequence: TGTGCCAGTAGTATCCGGCAGGGACTTAACTATGGCTACACCTTC. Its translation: CASSIRQGLNYGYTF.

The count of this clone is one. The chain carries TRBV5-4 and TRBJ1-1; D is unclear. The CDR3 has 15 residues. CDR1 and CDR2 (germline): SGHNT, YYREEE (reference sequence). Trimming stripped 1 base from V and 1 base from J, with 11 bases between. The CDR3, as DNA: TGTGCCAGCAGCTTGAAACAGACCCAGAACACTGAAGCTTTCTTT. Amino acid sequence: CASSLKQTQNTEAFF. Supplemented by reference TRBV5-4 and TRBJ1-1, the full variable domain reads ETGVTQSPTHLIKTRGQQVTLRCSSQSGHNTVSWYQQALGQGPQFIFQYYREEENGRGNFPPRFSGLQFPNYSSELNVNALELDDSALYLCASSLKQTQNTEAFFGQGTRLTVV.

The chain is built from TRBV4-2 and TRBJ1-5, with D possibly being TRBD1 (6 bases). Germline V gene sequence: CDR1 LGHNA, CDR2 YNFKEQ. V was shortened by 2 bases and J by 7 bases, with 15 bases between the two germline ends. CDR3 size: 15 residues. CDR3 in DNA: TGTGCCAGCAGCCAATCAGGGGAGTTCGGACAGCCCCAGCATTTT. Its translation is CASSQSGEFGQPQHF.

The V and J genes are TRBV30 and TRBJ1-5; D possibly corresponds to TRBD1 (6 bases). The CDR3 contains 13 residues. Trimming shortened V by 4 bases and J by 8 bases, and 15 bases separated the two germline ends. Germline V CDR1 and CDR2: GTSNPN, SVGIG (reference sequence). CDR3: CAWTSWSGEPQHF. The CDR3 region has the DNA TGTGCCTGGACCTCTTGGTCAGGGGAGCCCCAGCATTTT.

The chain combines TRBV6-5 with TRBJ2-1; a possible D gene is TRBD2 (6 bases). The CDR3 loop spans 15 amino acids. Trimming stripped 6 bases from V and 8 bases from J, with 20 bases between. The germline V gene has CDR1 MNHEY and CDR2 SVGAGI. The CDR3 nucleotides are TGTGCCAGCAGCATCCGCGGGGCCCGGCCCGATGAGCAGTTCTTC. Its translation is CASSIRGARPDEQFF.

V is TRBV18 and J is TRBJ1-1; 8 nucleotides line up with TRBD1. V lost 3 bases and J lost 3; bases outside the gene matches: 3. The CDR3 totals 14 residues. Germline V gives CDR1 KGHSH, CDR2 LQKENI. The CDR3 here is CASSPTTGDTEAFF. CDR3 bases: TGTGCCAGCTCACCTACGACAGGGGACACTGAAGCTTTCTTT.

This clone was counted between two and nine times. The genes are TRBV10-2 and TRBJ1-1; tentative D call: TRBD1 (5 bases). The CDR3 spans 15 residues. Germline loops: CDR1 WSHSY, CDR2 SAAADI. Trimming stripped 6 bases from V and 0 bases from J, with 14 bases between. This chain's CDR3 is CASRDRTRLNTEAFF. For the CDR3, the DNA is TGCGCCAGCAGAGATAGGACAAGATTGAACACTGAAGCTTTCTTT.

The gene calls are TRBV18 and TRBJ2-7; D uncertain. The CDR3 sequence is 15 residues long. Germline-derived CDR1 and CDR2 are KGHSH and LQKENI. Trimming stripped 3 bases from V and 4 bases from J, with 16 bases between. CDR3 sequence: CASSPRLGSTYEQYF. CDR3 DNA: TGTGCCAGCTCACCCCGGCTAGGTTCAACTTACGAGCAGTACTTC.

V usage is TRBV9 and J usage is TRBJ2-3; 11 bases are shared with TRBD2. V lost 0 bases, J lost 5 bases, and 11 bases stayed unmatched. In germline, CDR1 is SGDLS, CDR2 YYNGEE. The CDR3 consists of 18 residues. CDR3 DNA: TGTGCCAGCAGCGTAGAAGGGGCTAGCGGGGGGTATGGAGATACGCAGTATTTT. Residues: CASSVEGASGGYGDTQYF. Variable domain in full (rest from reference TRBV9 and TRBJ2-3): DSGVTQTPKHLITATGQRVTLRCSPRSGDLSVYWYQQSLDQGLQFLIQYYNGEERAKGNILERFSAQQFPDLHSELNLSSLELGDSALYFCASSVEGASGGYGDTQYFGPGTRLTVL.

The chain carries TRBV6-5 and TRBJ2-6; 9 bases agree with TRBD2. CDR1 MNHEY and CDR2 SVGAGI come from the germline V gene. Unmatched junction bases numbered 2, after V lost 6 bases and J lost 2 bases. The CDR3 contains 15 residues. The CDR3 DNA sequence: TGTGCCAGCAGAGGCGGGGGGGCTGGGGCCAACGTCCTGACTTTC. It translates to CASRGGGAGANVLTF.

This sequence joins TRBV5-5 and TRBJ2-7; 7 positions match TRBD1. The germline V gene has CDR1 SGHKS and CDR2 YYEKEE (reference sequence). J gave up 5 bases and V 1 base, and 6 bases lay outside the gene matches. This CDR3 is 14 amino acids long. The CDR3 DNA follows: TGTGCCAGCAGCTTGTACAGGGGCGGCAACGAGCAGTACTTC. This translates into CASSLYRGGNEQYF.

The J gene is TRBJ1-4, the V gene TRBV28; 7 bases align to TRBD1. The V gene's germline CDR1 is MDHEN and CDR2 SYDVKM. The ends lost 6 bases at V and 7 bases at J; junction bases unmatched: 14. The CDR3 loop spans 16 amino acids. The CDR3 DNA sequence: TGTGCCAGCAGGCCCCGTACCGGGACAGCTGGTGAAAAACTGTTTTTT. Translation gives CASRPRTGTAGEKLFF.